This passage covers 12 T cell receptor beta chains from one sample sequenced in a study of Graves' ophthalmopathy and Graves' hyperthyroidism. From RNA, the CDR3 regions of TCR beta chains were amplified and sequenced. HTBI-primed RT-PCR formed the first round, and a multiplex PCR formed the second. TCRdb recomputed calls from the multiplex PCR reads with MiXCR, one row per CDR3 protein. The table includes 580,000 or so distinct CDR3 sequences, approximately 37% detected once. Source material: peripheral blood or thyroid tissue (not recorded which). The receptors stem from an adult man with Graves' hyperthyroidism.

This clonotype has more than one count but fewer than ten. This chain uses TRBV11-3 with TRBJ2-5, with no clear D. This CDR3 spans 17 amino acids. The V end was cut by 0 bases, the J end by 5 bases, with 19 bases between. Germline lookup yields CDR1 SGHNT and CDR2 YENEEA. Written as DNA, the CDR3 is TGTGCCAGCAGCTTAGATCATCGGAACTCCTGGCTCGAGACCCAGTACTTC. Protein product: CASSLDHRNSWLETQYF.

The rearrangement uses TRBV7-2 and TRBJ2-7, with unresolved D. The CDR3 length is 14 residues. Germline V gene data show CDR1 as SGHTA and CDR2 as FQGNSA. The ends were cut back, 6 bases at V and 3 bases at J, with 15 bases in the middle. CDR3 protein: CASSATGDFYEQYF. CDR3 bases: TGTGCCAGCAGTGCCACTGGGGATTTCTACGAGCAGTACTTC.

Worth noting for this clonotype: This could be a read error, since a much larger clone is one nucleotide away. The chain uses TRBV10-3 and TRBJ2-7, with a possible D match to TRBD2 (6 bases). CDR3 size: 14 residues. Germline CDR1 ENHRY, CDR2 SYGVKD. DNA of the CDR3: TGTGCCACCAGTGAGGCGGGGTCGGAGGACGAGCAGTACTTC. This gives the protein CATSEAGSEDEQYF.

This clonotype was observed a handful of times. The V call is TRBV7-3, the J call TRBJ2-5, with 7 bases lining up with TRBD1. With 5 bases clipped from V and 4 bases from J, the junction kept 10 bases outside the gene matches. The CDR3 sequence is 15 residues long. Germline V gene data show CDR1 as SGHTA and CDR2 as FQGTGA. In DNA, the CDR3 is TGTGCCAGCAGCCCTACCCCCGGGACAGCAGAGACCCAGTACTTC. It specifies CASSPTPGTAETQYF.

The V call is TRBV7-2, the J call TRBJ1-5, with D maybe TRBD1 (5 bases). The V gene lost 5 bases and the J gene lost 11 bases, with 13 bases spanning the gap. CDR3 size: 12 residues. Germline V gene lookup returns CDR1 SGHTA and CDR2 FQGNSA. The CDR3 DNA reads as TGTGCCAGCAGCCGGGGGGTTAAGTCCCAGCATTTT. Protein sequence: CASSRGVKSQHF.

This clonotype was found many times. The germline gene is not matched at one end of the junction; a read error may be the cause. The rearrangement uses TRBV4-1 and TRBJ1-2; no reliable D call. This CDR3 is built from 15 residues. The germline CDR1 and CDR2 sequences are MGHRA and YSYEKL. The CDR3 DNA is TGCGCCAGCAGTCAAGAATTGCTAGGGAGGGAGGGCTACACCTTC. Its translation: CASSQELLGREGYTF.

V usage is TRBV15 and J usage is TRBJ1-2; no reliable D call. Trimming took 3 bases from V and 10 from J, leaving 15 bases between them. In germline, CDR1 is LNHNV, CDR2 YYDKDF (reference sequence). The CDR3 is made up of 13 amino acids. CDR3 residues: CATSSSLHEDYTF. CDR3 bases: TGTGCCACCAGCAGCTCTCTCCACGAGGACTACACCTTC.

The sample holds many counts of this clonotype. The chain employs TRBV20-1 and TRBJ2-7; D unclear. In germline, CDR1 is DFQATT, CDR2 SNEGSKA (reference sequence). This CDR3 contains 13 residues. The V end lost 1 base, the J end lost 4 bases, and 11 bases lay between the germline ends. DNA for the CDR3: TGCAGTGCTAGAGTCCCAGGAAGGTACGAGCAGTACTTC. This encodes CSARVPGRYEQYF.

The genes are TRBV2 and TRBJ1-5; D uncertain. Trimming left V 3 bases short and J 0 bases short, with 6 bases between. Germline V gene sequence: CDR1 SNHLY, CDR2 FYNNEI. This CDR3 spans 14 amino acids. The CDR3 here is CASSDTPSNQPQHF. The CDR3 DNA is TGTGCCAGCAGTGACACACCTAGCAATCAGCCCCAGCATTTT.

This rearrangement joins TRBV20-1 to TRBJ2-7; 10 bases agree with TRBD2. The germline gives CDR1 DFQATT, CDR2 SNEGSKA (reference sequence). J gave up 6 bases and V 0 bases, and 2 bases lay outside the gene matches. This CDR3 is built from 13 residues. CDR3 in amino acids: CSARESGRAEQYF. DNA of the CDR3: TGCAGTGCTAGAGAAAGCGGGAGGGCCGAGCAGTACTTC.

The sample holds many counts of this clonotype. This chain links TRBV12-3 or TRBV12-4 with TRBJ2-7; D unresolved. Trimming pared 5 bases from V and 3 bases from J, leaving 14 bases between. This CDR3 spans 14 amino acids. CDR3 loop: CASSRAANSYEQYF. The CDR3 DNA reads TGTGCCAGCAGTCGGGCAGCGAACAGCTACGAGCAGTACTTC.

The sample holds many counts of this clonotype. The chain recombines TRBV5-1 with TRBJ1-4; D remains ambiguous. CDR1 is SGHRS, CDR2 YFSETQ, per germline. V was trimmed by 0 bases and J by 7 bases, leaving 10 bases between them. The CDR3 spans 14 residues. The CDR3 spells CASSLGSGLEKLFF. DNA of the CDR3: TGCGCCAGCAGCTTGGGTAGCGGTCTTGAAAAACTGTTTTTT.